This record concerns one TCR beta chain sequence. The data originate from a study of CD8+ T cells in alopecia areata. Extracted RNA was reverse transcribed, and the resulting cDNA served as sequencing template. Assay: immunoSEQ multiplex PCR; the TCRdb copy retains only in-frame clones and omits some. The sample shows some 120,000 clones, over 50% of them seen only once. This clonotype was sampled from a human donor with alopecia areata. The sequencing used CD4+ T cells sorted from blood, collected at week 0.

The CDR3 nucleotides read TGTGCCAGCGAGCGGGGGGCGGACACAGATACGCAGTATTTT. Residues: CASERGADTDTQYF. The V gene is TRBV7-2, the J gene TRBJ2-3; TRBD2 agrees at 9 bases. Germline trimming cut 8 bases from V and 2 bases from J; bases unmatched to any gene: 5. Germline CDR1 is SGHTA and CDR2 is FQGNSA. This CDR3 contains 14 residues.